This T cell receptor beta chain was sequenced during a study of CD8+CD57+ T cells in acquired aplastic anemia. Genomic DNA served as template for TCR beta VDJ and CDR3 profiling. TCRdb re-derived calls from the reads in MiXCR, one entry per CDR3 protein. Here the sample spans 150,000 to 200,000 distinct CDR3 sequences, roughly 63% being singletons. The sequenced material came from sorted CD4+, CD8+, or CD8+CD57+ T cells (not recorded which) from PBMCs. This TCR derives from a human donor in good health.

Here the CDR3 DNA reads TGTGCCAGCAGCTTGGCTATTGGGGTCACTGAAGCTTTCTTT. It is translated as CASSLAIGVTEAFF. The rearrangement joins TRBV9 to TRBJ1-1; D is ambiguous. The CDR3 runs to 14 residues. From germline, CDR1 is SGDLS and CDR2 YYNGEE. The germline V and J ends were trimmed by 4 bases and 4 bases, with 14 bases remaining between them. The full variable domain, completed using reference TRBV9 and TRBJ1-1, is DSGVTQTPKHLITATGQRVTLRCSPRSGDLSVYWYQQSLDQGLQFLIQYYNGEERAKGNILERFSAQQFPDLHSELNLSSLELGDSALYFCASSLAIGVTEAFFGQGTRLTVV.